This T cell receptor (beta chain) was identified during a study of T cells in Graves' hyperthyroidism and ophthalmopathy. About this clonotype: The target antigen is unknown.

It was RNA transcripts that yielded the amplified TCR beta CDR3 regions. When the TCR CDR3 underwent first-round RT-PCR, the HTBI primer set was used. TCRdb itself ran the multiplex PCR reads through MiXCR, one entry per CDR3 protein. The sample lists hundreds of thousands of distinct CDR3 sequences, 30% to 40% occurring once. Whole-study results and caveats: Blood also contained most expanded thyroid clonotypes above 0.001.

J was trimmed by 4 bases and V by 6 bases; bases with no gene match: 7. The CDR3 contains 15 residues. CDR1 SGHAT and CDR2 FQDESV come from the germline V gene (reference sequence). The definition of stable Graves' hyperthyroidism was no ophthalmopathy progression within 18 months. This receptor was identified in a woman aged 40-49 years with Graves' hyperthyroidism. This chain joins TRBV11-1 and TRBJ2-7, with 12 bases matching TRBD2. Sequencing input: blood. CDR3 nucleotide sequence: TGTGCCAGCAGATGGGGACTAGCGGGTGAATACGAGCAGTACTTC. It yields the protein CASRWGLAGEYEQYF.